These T cell receptor beta chains were read from a single sample in a study of T cell changes during pregnancy in multiple sclerosis. TCRdb keeps only in-frame clones here, not all; method: immunoSEQ multiplex PCR. The sample yields 26,000 or so clones, 85% to 90% seen once. The material sequenced was CD8+ T cells from peripheral blood mononuclear cells, taken in the second trimester of pregnancy. Receptors originate from a female donor with multiple sclerosis, enrolled in a pregnancy study. Both conserved end residues are part of each CDR3. Fields, in order: D gene, V gene, J gene, CDR3 length, clone size, CDR3 protein, CDR3 DNA. D genes are given only for firm matches. The listing skips clone size in some rows; elsewhere it reads once, few, many or a size class.

TRBD1,TRBV2,TRBJ1-6,17,few,CASSLSPWTGLNSPLHF,TGTGCCAGCAGCCTCAGCCCTTGGACAGGGCTGAATTCACCCCTCCACTTT
.,TRBV27,TRBJ2-3,13,.,CASSLSRVDTQYF,TGTGCCAGCAGTTTATCCCGAGTGGATACGCAGTATTTT
.,TRBV4-3,TRBJ2-2,16,few,CASSQDISVEVRELFF,TGCGCCAGCAGCCAAGATATTTCGGTAGAGGTCCGGGAGCTGTTTTTT
.,TRBV9,TRBJ1-2,14,.,CASSDSGALSGYTF,TGTGCCAGCAGCGACTCAGGGGCTTTGAGCGGCTACACCTTC
.,TRBV2,TRBJ2-1,15,.,CASILNGGFYNEQFF,TGTGCCAGCATACTGAACGGGGGATTCTACAATGAGCAGTTCTTC
.,TRBV5-1,TRBJ1-1,12,.,CASSLTGTEAFF,TGCGCCAGCAGCTTAACGGGCACTGAAGCTTTCTTT
.,TRBV30,TRBJ2-7,13,.,CAWSGGRGYEQYF,TGTGCCTGGAGTGGTGGCAGGGGCTACGAGCAGTACTTC
.,TRBV21-1,TRBJ1-3,15,.,CASSWYGGSRNTIYF,TGTGCCAGCAGCTGGTACGGGGGATCAAGAAACACCATATATTTT
.,TRBV27,TRBJ2-4,16,.,CASSLSSAVAKNIQYF,TGTGCCAGCAGTTTATCTTCAGCGGTAGCCAAAAACATTCAGTACTTC
TRBD2,TRBV6-5,TRBJ2-1,12,.,CASSNGGNEQFF,TGTGCCAGCAGCAACGGGGGGAATGAGCAGTTCTTC
.,TRBV6-1,TRBJ1-1,16,.,CASSEAAGTMNTEAFF,TGTGCCAGCAGTGAAGCGGCAGGGACAATGAACACTGAAGCTTTCTTT
TRBD1,TRBV11-2,TRBJ2-5,16,.,CASSPGGDRGWETQYF,TGTGCCAGCAGCCCAGGCGGGGACAGGGGATGGGAGACCCAGTACTTC
.,TRBV15,TRBJ2-5,20,.,CATSRDRPIGSLGTQETQYF,TGTGCCACCAGCAGAGACCGTCCGATAGGCTCCTTGGGGACTCAAGAGACCCAGTACTTC
.,TRBV6-1,TRBJ1-4,14,.,CASATGQGSEKLFF,TGTGCCAGTGCTACCGGACAAGGAAGTGAAAAACTGTTTTTT
.,TRBV1,TRBJ1-1,17,.,CTSSQEGFYLRNTEAFF,TGCACCAGCAGCCAAGAGGGCTTTTACCTGCGGAACACTGAAGCTTTCTTT
.,TRBV4-1,TRBJ2-3,16,.,CASSLLTGLRTDTQYF,TGCGCCAGCAGCCTCTTGACGGGACTTCGTACAGATACGCAGTATTTT
TRBD1,TRBV4-3,TRBJ2-7,16,.,CASSHGLGQGNYEQYF,TGCGCCAGCAGCCATGGCCTGGGACAGGGTAACTACGAGCAGTACTTC
TRBD1,TRBV6-5,TRBJ2-7,15,.,CASSSPPTGGYEQYF,TGTGCCAGCAGTTCCCCTCCGACAGGGGGGTACGAGCAGTACTTC
.,TRBV19,TRBJ1-2,14,.,CASSILASGYGYTF,TGTGCCAGTAGTATTTTGGCATCGGGCTATGGCTACACCTTC
TRBD1,TRBV5-1,TRBJ1-1,15,.,CASSFGTGENTEAFF,TGCGCCAGCAGCTTCGGGACAGGTGAGAACACTGAAGCTTTCTTT
TRBD1,TRBV2,TRBJ2-1,14,.,CASKGTGFDNEQFF,TGTGCCAGCAAGGGGACAGGGTTCGACAATGAGCAGTTCTTC
.,TRBV13,TRBJ2-1,19,.,CASSTFATRDTLKYNEQFF,TGTGCCAGCAGCACTTTTGCAACCCGGGACACTCTCAAGTACAATGAGCAGTTCTTC
TRBD1,TRBV5-5,TRBJ1-6,16,.,CASSPTGGSYNSPLHF,TGTGCCAGCAGCCCGACAGGGGGCTCCTATAATTCACCCCTCCACTTT
.,TRBV5-5,TRBJ2-7,12,.,CASSFLEYEQYF,TGTGCCAGCAGCTTTCTCGAGTACGAGCAGTACTTC